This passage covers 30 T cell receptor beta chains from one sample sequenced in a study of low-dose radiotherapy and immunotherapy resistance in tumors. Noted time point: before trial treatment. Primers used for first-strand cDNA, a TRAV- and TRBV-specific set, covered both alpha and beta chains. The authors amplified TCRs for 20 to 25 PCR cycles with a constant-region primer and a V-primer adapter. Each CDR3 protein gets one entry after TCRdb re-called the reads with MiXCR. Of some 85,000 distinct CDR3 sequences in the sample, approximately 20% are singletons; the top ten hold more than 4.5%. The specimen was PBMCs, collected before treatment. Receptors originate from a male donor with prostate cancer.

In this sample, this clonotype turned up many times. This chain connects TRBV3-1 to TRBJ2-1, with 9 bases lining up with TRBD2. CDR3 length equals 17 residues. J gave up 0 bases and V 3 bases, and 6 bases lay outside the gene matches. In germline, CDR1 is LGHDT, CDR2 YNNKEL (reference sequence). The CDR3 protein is CASSQGLAGLSYNEQFF. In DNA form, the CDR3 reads TGTGCCAGCAGCCAGGGTCTAGCGGGGCTCTCCTACAATGAGCAGTTCTTC.

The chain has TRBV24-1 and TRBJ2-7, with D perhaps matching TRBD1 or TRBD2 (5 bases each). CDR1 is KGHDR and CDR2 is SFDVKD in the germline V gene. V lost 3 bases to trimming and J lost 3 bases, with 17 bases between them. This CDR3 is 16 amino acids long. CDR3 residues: CATSDPSSGRLYEQYF. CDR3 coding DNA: TGTGCCACCAGTGATCCGAGTTCGGGACGGCTCTACGAGCAGTACTTC.

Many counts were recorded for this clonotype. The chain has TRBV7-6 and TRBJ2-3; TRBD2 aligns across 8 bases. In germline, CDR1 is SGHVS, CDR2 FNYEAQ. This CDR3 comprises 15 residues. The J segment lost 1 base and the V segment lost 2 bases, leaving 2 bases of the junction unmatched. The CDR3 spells CASSLMRGGTDTQYF. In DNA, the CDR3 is TGTGCCAGCAGCTTAATGCGGGGGGGCACAGATACGCAGTATTTT.

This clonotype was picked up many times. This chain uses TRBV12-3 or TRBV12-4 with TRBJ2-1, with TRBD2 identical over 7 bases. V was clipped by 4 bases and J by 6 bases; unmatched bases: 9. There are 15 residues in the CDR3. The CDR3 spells CASSSSGVDGNEQFF. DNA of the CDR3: TGTGCCAGCAGTTCGAGCGGGGTGGACGGCAATGAGCAGTTCTTC.

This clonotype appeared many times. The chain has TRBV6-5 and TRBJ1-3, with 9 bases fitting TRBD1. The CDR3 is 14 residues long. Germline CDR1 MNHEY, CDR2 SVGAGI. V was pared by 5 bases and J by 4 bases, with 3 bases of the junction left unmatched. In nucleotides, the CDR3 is TGTGCCAGCAGTACAGGGGGCGCAGGAAACACCATATATTTT. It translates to CASSTGGAGNTIYF.

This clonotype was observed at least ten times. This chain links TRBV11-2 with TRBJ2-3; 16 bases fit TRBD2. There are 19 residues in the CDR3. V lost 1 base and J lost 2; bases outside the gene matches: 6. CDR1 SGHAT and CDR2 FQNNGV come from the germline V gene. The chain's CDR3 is CASSLAGTSGRAFTDTQYF. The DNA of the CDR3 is TGTGCCAGCAGCTTAGCGGGGACTAGCGGGAGGGCCTTCACAGATACGCAGTATTTT.

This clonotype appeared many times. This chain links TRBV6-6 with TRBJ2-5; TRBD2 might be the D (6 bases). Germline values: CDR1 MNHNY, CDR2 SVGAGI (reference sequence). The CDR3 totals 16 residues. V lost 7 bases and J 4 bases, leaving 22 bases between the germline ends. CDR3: CASTQNGGGKGETQYF. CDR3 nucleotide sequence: TGTGCCAGCACCCAGAACGGTGGAGGGAAAGGAGAGACCCAGTACTTC.

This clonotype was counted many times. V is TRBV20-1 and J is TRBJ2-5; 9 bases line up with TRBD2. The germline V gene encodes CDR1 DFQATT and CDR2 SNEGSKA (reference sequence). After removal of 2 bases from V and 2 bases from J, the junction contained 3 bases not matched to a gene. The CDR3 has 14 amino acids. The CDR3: CSARLAGVQETQYF. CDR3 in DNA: TGCAGTGCTAGATTAGCGGGGGTACAAGAGACCCAGTACTTC.

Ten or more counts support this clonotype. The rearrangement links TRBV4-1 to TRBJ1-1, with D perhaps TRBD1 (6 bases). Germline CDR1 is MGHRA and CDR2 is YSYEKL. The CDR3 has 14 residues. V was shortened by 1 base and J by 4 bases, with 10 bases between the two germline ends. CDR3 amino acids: CASSQGGLGTEAFF. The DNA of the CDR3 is TGCGCCAGCAGCCAAGGGGGGCTTGGCACTGAAGCTTTCTTT.

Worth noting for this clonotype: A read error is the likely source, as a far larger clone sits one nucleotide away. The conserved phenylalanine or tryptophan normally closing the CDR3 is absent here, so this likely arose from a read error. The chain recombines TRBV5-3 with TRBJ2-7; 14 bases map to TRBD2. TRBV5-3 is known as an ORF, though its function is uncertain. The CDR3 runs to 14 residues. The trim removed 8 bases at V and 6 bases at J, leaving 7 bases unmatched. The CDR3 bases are TGTGCCAGCACCCCAGGGACTAGCGGGAGCGAGCAGTACTAC. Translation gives CASTPGTSGSEQYY.

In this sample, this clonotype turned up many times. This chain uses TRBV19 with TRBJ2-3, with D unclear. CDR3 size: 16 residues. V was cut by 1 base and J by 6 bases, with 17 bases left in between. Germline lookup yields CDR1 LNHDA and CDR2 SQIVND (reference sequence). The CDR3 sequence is CASSIGQDPAQDTQYF. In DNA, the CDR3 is TGTGCCAGTAGTATAGGGCAGGACCCCGCACAGGATACGCAGTATTTT.

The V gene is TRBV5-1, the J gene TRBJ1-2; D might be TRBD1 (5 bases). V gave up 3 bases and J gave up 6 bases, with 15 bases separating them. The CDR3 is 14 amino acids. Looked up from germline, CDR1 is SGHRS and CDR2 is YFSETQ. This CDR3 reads CASSSQRREHGYTF. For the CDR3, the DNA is TGCGCCAGCAGCTCGCAGCGCAGGGAGCATGGCTACACCTTC.

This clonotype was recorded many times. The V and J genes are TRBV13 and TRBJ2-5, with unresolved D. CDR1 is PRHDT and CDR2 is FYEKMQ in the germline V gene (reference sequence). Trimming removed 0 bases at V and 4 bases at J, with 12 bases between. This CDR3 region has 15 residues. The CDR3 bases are TGTGCCAGCAGCTTAGGTCTCCGCAAGGGAGAGACCCAGTACTTC. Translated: CASSLGLRKGETQYF.

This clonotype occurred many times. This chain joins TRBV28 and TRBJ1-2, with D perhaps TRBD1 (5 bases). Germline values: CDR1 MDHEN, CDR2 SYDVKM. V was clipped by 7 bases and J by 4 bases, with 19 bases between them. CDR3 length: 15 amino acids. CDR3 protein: CASIHGTARIYGYTF. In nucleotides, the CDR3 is TGTGCCAGCATACATGGGACCGCACGAATCTATGGCTACACCTTC.

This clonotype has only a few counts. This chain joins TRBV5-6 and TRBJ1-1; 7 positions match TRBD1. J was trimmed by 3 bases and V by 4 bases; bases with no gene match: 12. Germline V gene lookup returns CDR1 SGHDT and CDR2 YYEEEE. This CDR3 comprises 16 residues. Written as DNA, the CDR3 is TGTGCCAGCAGCCCGCGAGGTGGCAGGGGGGACACTGAAGCTTTCTTT. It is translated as CASSPRGGRGDTEAFF.

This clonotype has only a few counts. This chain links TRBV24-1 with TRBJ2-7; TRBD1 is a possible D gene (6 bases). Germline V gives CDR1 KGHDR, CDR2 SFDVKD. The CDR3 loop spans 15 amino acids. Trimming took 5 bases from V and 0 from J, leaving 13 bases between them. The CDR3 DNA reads TGTGCCACCAGTGGTAAACAGGGAGACTCCTACGAGCAGTACTTC. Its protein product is CATSGKQGDSYEQYF.

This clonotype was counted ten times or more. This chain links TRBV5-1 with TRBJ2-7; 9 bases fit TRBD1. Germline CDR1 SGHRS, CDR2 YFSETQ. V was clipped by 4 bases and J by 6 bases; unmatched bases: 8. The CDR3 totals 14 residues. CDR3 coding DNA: TGCGCCAGCAGCAAACCGGGACAGGGAGGCGAGCAGTACTTC. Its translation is CASSKPGQGGEQYF.

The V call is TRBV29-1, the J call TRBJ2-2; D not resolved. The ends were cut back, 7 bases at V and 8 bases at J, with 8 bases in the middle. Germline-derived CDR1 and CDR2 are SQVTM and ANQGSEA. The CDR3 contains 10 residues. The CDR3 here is CSADEGELFF. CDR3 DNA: TGCAGCGCGGATGAAGGGGAGCTGTTTTTT.

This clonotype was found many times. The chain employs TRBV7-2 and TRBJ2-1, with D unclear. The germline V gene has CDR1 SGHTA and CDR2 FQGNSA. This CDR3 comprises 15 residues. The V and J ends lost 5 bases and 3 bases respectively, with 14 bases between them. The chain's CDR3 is CASSPIGPRYNEQFF. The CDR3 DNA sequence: TGTGCCAGCAGCCCCATCGGCCCTCGCTACAATGAGCAGTTCTTC.

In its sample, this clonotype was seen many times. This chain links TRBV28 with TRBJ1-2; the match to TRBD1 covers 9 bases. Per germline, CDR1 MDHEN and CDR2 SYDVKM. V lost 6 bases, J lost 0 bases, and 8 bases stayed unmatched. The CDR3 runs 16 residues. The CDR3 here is CASSEQGDRANYGYTF. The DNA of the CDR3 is TGTGCCAGCAGCGAGCAGGGGGACAGGGCTAACTATGGCTACACCTTC.

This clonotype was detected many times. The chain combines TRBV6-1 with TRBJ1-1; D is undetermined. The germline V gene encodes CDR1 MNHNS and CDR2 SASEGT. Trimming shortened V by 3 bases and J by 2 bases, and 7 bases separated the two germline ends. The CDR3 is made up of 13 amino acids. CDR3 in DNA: TGTGCCAGCAGTGAGACAAGCAACACTGAAGCTTTCTTT. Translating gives CASSETSNTEAFF.

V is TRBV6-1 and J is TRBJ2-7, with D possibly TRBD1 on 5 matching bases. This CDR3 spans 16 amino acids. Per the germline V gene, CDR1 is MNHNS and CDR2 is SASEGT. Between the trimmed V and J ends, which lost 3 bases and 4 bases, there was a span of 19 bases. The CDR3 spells CASSDPVGAVGYEQYF. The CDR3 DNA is TGTGCCAGCAGTGATCCTGTTGGGGCAGTGGGATACGAGCAGTACTTC.

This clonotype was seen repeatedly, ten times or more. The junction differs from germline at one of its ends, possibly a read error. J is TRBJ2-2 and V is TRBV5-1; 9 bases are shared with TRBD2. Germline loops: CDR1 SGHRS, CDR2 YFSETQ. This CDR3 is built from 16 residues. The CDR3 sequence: CASSLVLLAGSGELFF. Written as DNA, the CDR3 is TGTGCCAGCAGCTTGGTGTTGCTAGCGGGATCCGGGGAGCTGTTTTTT.

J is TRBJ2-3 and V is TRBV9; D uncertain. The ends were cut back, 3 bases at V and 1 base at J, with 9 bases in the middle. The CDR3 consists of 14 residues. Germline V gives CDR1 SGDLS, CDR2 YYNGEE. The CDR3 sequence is CASSGPSRTDTQYF. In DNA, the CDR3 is TGTGCCAGCAGCGGTCCCTCGCGCACAGATACGCAGTATTTT.

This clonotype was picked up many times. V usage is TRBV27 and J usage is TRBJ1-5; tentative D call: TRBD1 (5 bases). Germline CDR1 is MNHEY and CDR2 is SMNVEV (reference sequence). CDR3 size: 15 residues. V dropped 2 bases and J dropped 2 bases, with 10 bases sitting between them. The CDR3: CASSLGGVGNQPQHF. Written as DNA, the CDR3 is TGTGCCAGCAGTTTAGGAGGGGTGGGCAATCAGCCCCAGCATTTT.

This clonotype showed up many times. The CDR3 bases are TGTGCCAGTAGTATCTCCGCGACAGGCACCAATCAGCCCCAGCATTTT. As protein: CASSISATGTNQPQHF. The chain employs TRBV19 and TRBJ1-5; D is possibly TRBD1 (6 bases). Germline CDR1 LNHDA, CDR2 SQIVND (reference sequence). Trimming removed 3 bases from V and 3 bases from J, with 15 bases in between. CDR3 length equals 16 residues.

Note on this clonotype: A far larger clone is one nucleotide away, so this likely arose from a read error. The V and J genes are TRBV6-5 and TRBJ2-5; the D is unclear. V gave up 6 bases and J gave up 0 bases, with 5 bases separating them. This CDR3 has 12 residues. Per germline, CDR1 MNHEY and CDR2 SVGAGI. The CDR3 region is CASRVNQETQYF. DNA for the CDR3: TGTGCCAGCAGGGTGAACCAAGAGACCCAGTACTTC.

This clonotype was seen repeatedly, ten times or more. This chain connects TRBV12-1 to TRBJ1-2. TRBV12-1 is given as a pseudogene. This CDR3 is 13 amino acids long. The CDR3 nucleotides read TGTGCCAGCAGCTTGCTAGGGACTCTGAGGGGCACCTTC. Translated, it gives CASSLLGTLRGTF.

CDR3 region: CANGVAGLEQFF. CDR3 nucleotide sequence: TGTGCCAACGGCGTAGCTGGACTCGAGCAGTTCTTC. The rearrangement joins TRBV9 to TRBJ2-1; weak D call: TRBD2 (5 bases). V was clipped by 9 bases and J by 10 bases, with 17 bases between them. The CDR3 is 12 amino acids. Germline CDR1 reads SGDLS; CDR2 reads YYNGEE. Full variable domain (remainder filled in from reference TRBV9 and TRBJ2-1): DSGVTQTPKHLITATGQRVTLRCSPRSGDLSVYWYQQSLDQGLQFLIQYYNGEERAKGNILERFSAQQFPDLHSELNLSSLELGDSALYFCANGVAGLEQFFGPGTRLTVL.

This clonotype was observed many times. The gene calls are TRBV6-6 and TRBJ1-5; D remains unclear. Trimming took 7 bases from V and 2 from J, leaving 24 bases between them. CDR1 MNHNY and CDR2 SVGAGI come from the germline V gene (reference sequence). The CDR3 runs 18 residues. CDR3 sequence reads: CASTQGRLELLGNQPQHF. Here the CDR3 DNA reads TGTGCCAGCACCCAAGGACGACTTGAACTCTTGGGCAATCAGCCCCAGCATTTT.